This T cell receptor (beta chain) was sequenced during a study of radiotherapy plus CTLA-4 blockade in lung cancer. Per germline, CDR1 MNHEY and CDR2 SVGAGI. The V segment lost 10 bases and the J segment 4 bases; nucleotides outside the gene matches: 2. There are 12 residues in the CDR3. Here immunoSEQ multiplex PCR was the method, and the copy in TCRdb shows in-frame clones only, minus some. The sample shows just over 60,000 clones, about 72% of them seen only once. Focal radiation plus CTLA-4 blockade with ipilimumab was administered to patients who had chemo-refractory metastatic non-small-cell lung cancer.

The chain couples TRBV6-5 to TRBJ1-5; 9 bases agree with TRBD1. The sequenced sample was peripheral blood, obtained from a patient treated with radiotherapy plus ipilimumab. This receptor was identified in a human donor with non-small cell lung cancer who had a complete response to radiotherapy plus ipilimumab. DNA for the CDR3: TGTGCCACTGGGACAGGGAATCAGCCCCAGCATTTT. It translates to CATGTGNQPQHF.